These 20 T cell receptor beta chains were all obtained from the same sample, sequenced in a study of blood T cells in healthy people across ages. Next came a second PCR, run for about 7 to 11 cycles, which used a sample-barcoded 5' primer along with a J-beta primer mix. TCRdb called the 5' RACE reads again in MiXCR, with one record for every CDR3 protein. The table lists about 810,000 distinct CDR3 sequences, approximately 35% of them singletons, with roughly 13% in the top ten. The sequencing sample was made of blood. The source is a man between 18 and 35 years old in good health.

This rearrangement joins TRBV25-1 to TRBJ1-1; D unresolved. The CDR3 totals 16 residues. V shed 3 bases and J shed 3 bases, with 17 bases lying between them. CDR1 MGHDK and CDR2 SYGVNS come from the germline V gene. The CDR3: CASSDPASGIHTEAFF. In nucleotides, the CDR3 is TGTGCCAGCAGTGACCCTGCCTCGGGGATACACACTGAAGCTTTCTTT.

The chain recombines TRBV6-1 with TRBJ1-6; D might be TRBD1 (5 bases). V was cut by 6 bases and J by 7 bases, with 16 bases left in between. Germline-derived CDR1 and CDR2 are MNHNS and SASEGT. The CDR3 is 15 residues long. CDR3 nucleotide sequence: TGTGCCAGCAGGGGCGGGACCGATAGGAATTCACCCCTCCACTTT. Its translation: CASRGGTDRNSPLHF.

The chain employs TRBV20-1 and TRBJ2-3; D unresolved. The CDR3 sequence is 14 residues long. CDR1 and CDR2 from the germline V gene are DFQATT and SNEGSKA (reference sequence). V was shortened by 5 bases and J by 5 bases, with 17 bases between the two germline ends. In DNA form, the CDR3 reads TGCAGTGCTCCAATCGGACGGAATGAAGATACGCAGTATTTT. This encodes CSAPIGRNEDTQYF.

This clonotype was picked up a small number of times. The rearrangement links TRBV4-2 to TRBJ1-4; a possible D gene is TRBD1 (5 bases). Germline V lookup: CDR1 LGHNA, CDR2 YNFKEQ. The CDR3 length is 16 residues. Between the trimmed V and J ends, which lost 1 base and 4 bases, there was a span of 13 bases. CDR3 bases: TGTGCCAGCAGCCAAGTCGTATTAAGGGGTAATGAAAAACTGTTTTTT. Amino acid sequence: CASSQVVLRGNEKLFF.

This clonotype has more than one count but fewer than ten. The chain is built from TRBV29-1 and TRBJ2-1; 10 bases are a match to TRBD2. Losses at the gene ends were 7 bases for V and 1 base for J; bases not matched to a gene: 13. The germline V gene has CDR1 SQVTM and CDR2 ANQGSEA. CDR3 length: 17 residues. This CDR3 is CSALTQTSGLSYNEQFF. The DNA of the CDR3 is TGCAGCGCCCTTACCCAGACTAGCGGGTTGTCCTACAATGAGCAGTTCTTC.

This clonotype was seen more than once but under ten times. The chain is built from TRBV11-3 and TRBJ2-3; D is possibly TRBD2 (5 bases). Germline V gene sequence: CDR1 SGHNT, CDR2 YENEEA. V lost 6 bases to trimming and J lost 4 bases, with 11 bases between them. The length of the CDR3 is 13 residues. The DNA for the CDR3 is TGTGCCAGCAGAAAAACGGAGGCAGATACGCAGTATTTT. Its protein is CASRKTEADTQYF.

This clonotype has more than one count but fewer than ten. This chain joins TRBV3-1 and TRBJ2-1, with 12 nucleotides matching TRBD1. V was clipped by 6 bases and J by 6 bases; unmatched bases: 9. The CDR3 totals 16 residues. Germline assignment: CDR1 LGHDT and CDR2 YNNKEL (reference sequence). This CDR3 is CASSGKGTGGFNEQFF. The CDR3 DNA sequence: TGTGCCAGCAGTGGGAAGGGGACAGGGGGCTTCAATGAGCAGTTCTTC.

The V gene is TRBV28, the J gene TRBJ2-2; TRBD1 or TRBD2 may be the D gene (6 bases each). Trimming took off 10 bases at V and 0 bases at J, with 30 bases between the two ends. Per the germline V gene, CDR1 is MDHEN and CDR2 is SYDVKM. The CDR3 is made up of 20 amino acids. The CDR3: CATLFTLSGAISANTGELFF. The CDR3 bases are TGTGCCACCTTATTTACTCTATCGGGGGCCATAAGCGCGAACACCGGGGAGCTGTTTTTT.

The CDR3 protein is CASSQLIGQGREKLFF. CDR3 DNA: TGTGCCAGCAGCCAACTAATAGGACAGGGAAGGGAAAAACTGTTTTTT. The V call is TRBV5-5, the J call TRBJ1-4; 8 bases align to TRBD1. J lost 8 bases, V lost 4 bases, and 13 bases had no gene match. CDR3 size: 16 residues. CDR1 and CDR2 from the germline V gene are SGHKS and YYEKEE (reference sequence).

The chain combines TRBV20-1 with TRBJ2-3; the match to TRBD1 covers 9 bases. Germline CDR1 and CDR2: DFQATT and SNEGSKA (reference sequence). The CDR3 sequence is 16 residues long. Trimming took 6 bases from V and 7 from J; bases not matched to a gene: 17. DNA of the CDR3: TGCAGTGCACACCGCCCCGGGACAGGGATTTTGAATACGCAGTATTTT. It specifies CSAHRPGTGILNTQYF.

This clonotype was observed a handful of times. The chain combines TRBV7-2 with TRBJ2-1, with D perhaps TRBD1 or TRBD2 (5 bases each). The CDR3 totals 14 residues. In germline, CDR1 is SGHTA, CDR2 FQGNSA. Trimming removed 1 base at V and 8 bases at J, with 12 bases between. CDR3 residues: CASSLGSRDHEQFF. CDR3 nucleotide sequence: TGTGCCAGCAGCTTAGGATCACGGGACCATGAGCAGTTCTTC.

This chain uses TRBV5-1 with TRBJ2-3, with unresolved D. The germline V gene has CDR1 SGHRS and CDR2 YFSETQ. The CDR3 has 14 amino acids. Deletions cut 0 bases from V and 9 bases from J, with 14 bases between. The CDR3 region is CASSLVVADATQYF. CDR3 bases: TGCGCCAGCAGCTTGGTTGTGGCCGACGCCACGCAGTATTTT.

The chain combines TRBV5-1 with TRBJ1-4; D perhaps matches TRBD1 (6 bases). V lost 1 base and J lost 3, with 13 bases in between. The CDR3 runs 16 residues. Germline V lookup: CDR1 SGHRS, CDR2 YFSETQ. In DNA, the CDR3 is TGCGCCAGCAGCTTGACAGGGATCGGGGCTAATGAAAAACTGTTTTTT. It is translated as CASSLTGIGANEKLFF.

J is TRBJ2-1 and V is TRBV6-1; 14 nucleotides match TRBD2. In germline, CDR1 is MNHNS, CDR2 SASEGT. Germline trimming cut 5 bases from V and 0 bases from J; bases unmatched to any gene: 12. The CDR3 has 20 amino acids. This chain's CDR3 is CASSPAGLAGGPSSYNEQFF. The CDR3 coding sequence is TGTGCCAGCAGTCCAGCTGGACTAGCGGGGGGACCCAGCTCCTACAATGAGCAGTTCTTC.

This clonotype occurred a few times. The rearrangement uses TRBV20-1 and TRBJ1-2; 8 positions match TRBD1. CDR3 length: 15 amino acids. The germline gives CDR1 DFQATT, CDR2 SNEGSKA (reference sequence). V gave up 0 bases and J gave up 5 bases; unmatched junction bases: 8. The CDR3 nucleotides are TGCAGTGCTAGAGATAGCCACAGGGGGTTTTATGGCTACACCTTC. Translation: CSARDSHRGFYGYTF.

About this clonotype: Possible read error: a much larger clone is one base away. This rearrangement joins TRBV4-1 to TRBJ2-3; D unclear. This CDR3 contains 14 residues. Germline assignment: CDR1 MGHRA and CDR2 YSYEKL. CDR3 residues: CAGSQVLVTDTQYF. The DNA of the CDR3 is TGCGCCGGCAGCCAAGTCCTAGTCACAGATACGCAGTATTTT.

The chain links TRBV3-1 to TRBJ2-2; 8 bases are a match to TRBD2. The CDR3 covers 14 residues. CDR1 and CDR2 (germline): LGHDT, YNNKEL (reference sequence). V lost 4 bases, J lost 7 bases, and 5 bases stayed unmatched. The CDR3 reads CASSPRTSSGELFF. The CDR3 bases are TGTGCCAGCAGCCCAAGGACTAGCAGCGGGGAGCTGTTTTTT.

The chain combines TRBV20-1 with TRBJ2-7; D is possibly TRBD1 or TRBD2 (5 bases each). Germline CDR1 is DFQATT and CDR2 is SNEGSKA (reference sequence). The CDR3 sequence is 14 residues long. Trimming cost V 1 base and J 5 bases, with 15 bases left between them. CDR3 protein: CSARADWGSNEQYF. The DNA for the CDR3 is TGCAGTGCTAGAGCCGATTGGGGGTCGAACGAGCAGTACTTC.

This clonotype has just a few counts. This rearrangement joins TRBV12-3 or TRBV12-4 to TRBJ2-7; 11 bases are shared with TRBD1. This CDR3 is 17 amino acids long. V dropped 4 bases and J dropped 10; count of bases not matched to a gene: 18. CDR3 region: CASSSGWTGGSGQAQYF. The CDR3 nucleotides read TGTGCCAGCAGTTCAGGGTGGACAGGGGGCTCAGGTCAGGCCCAGTACTTC.

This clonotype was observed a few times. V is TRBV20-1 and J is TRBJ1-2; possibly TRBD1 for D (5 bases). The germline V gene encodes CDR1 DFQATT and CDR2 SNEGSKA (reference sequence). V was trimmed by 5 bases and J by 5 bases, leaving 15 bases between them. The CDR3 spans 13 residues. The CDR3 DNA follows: TGCAGTGCTCCGGTGGGGGGAGAATATGGCTACACCTTC. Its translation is CSAPVGGEYGYTF.